The 21 T cell receptor beta chains reported below all come from one sample, sequenced in a study of post-analysis software for immune sequencing data. General study findings and limits: Five TRBV segments were more frequent in patients than controls; TRBV5-6, TRBV5-1 and TRBV20-1 belonged to this group.

These receptors have no identified antigens. TCR beta libraries were prepared from cDNA with unique molecular identifiers. TCRdb re-analysed the PCR reads in MiXCR, keeping a single row per CDR3 protein. The data contain around 770,000 distinct CDR3 sequences, 40% to 55% of them singletons. The material sequenced was blood. These receptors were taken from a girl between 5 and 17 years old with multiple sclerosis.

V is TRBV20-1 and J is TRBJ2-7; 8 bases map to TRBD1. Germline trimming cut 0 bases from V and 2 bases from J; bases unmatched to any gene: 6. This CDR3 has 15 residues. Germline-derived CDR1 and CDR2 are DFQATT and SNEGSKA (reference sequence). CDR3 loop: CSARDRARGPYEQYF. The CDR3 DNA follows: TGCAGTGCTAGAGATAGAGCCAGGGGGCCCTACGAGCAGTACTTC.

This clonotype has a handful of counts. This sequence joins TRBV27 and TRBJ2-1, with TRBD2 identical over 10 bases. Trimming cost V 3 bases and J 6 bases; bases outside gene matches: 5. The CDR3 length is 15 residues. Germline CDR1 reads MNHEY; CDR2 reads SMNVEV (reference sequence). CDR3 sequence: CASSFQREGLNEQFF. The CDR3 DNA sequence: TGTGCCAGCAGTTTTCAGCGGGAGGGCCTCAATGAGCAGTTCTTC.

This clonotype was detected a few times. This chain links TRBV7-9 with TRBJ2-1; 7 bases fit TRBD1. J gave up 2 bases and V 5 bases, and 9 bases lay outside the gene matches. CDR3 length: 16 amino acids. CDR1 is SEHNR and CDR2 is FQNEAQ in the germline V gene (reference sequence). CDR3 region: CASSTLTGPTYNEQFF. Written as DNA, the CDR3 is TGTGCCAGCAGCACCCTGACAGGGCCCACCTACAATGAGCAGTTCTTC.

The chain couples TRBV28 to TRBJ2-7, with 8 bases lining up with TRBD1. The CDR3 has 13 amino acids. Trimming removed 10 bases from V and 2 bases from J; junction bases left unmatched: 7. The germline gives CDR1 MDHEN, CDR2 SYDVKM. The CDR3 bases are TGTGCCACAGACAGGGGCCGCGCCTACGAGCAGTACTTC. This codes for CATDRGRAYEQYF.

This sequence joins TRBV6-5 and TRBJ2-1; 7 positions agree with TRBD1. J was trimmed by 9 bases and V by 1 base; bases with no gene match: 6. Germline V gives CDR1 MNHEY, CDR2 SVGAGI. The CDR3 contains 14 residues. The CDR3 nucleotides are TGTGCCAGCAGTTACTTATCAGGGGGAAGTGAGCAGTTCTTC. It specifies CASSYLSGGSEQFF.

Concerning this clonotype: Sequence at one end of the junction differs from germline and may be a read error. The chain has TRBV7-7 and TRBJ2-1, with 7 bases lining up with TRBD2. Germline V gene data show CDR1 as SSHAT and CDR2 as FNYEAQ (reference sequence). CDR3 size: 15 residues. CDR3 in DNA: TGTGCTAGCAGCCCAGCGGGGCTGGGTAGCGATGAGCAGTTCTTC. Translating it yields CASSPAGLGSDEQFF. Filled out from reference TRBV7-7 and TRBJ2-1, the complete variable domain reads GAGVSQSPRYKVTKRGQDVTLRCDPISSHATLYWYQQALGQGPEFLTYFNYEAQPDKSGLPSDRFSAERPEGSISTLTIQRTEQRDSAMYRCASSPAGLGSDEQFFGPGTRLTVL.

J is TRBJ2-3 and V is TRBV20-1; 7 positions agree with TRBD2. The germline V gene encodes CDR1 DFQATT and CDR2 SNEGSKA (reference sequence). This CDR3 is 15 amino acids long. Trimming took 7 bases from V and 1 from J; bases not matched to a gene: 11. CDR3 residues: CSVIVGGLGTDTQYF. In DNA form, the CDR3 reads TGCAGTGTCATAGTGGGAGGGCTTGGCACAGATACGCAGTATTTT.

The rearrangement links TRBV4-2 to TRBJ2-1, with TRBD2 identical over 9 bases. Germline loops: CDR1 LGHNA, CDR2 YNFKEQ. Germline trimming cut 0 bases from V and 6 bases from J; bases unmatched to any gene: 6. The CDR3 extends over 16 amino acids. Here the CDR3 DNA reads TGTGCCAGCAGCCAAGAGAGGGGCGGGAGGGGCAATGAGCAGTTCTTC. It yields the protein CASSQERGGRGNEQFF.

This clonotype was seen more than once but under ten times. The V call is TRBV7-2, the J call TRBJ2-5; D is possibly TRBD2 (5 bases). The CDR3 is 14 residues long. The germline V gene encodes CDR1 SGHTA and CDR2 FQGNSA. Trimming left V 5 bases short and J 2 bases short, with 12 bases between. CDR3 loop: CASSASLMQETQYF. CDR3 DNA: TGTGCCAGCAGCGCTAGCCTCATGCAAGAGACCCAGTACTTC.

Only a few counts were recorded for this clonotype. This rearrangement joins TRBV6-1 to TRBJ1-4; D unresolved. Trimming pared 3 bases from V and 8 bases from J, leaving 13 bases between. The V gene's germline CDR1 is MNHNS and CDR2 SASEGT. The CDR3 length is 14 residues. CDR3 bases: TGTGCCAGCAGTGATGGACCGGTCGGGGAAAAACTGTTTTTT. Amino acids: CASSDGPVGEKLFF.

The chain carries TRBV7-9 and TRBJ2-1; 10 bases match TRBD2. Germline V gene sequence: CDR1 SEHNR, CDR2 FQNEAQ (reference sequence). Trimming removed 4 bases from V and 7 bases from J; junction bases left unmatched: 10. CDR3 size: 16 residues. CDR3 nucleotide sequence: TGTGCCAGCAGCTCACCCACTAGCGGGAAGGTTAATGAGCAGTTCTTC. This sequence encodes CASSSPTSGKVNEQFF.

The V call is TRBV3-1, the J call TRBJ2-7; 10 bases fit TRBD2. V dropped 9 bases and J dropped 3; count of bases not matched to a gene: 5. This CDR3 comprises 13 residues. Per the germline V gene, CDR1 is LGHDT and CDR2 is YNNKEL (reference sequence). CDR3 region: CASTASGSYEQYF. The CDR3 bases are TGTGCCAGTACGGCTAGCGGGAGCTACGAGCAGTACTTC.

There are a few counts of this clonotype. The chain couples TRBV12-3 or TRBV12-4 to TRBJ1-2, with D possibly TRBD1 on 6 matching bases. V lost 5 bases to trimming and J lost 8 bases, with 15 bases between them. The CDR3 extends over 13 amino acids. The DNA for the CDR3 is TGTGCCAGCAGTAACCTTACAGGGAACGGCTACACCTTC. This encodes CASSNLTGNGYTF.

The chain links TRBV27 to TRBJ1-2, with TRBD1 as a possible D gene (6 bases). The germline CDR1 and CDR2 sequences are MNHEY and SMNVEV (reference sequence). Trimming cost V 6 bases and J 2 bases, with 7 bases left between them. This CDR3 has 12 residues. The CDR3, as DNA: TGTGCCAGCAGGACAGGCAACTATGGCTACACCTTC. This encodes CASRTGNYGYTF.

For this clonotype: An end of the junction does not agree with germline; a read error may underlie this. This rearrangement joins TRBV20-1 to TRBJ2-1; TRBD2 matches at 7 bases. The CDR3 sequence is 15 residues long. Germline loops: CDR1 DFQATT, CDR2 SNEGSKA (reference sequence). CDR3 coding DNA: TGCAGTGCTACCCTCCGGACTAGTCCATACAACGAGCAGTTCTTC. It codes for CSATLRTSPYNEQFF.

This clonotype has a handful of counts. The rearrangement joins TRBV4-1 to TRBJ2-5; D gene ambiguous. The CDR3 sequence is 14 residues long. V lost 2 bases, J lost 3 bases, and 10 bases lay in between. The V gene's germline CDR1 is MGHRA and CDR2 YSYEKL. CDR3 sequence: CASSQKRFEETQYF. Written as DNA, the CDR3 is TGCGCCAGCAGCCAAAAGAGATTCGAAGAGACCCAGTACTTC.

CDR3: CASSYSGTNTEAFF. CDR3 nucleotide sequence: TGTGCCAGCAGTTACTCTGGGACGAACACTGAAGCTTTCTTT. The chain joins TRBV6-6 to TRBJ1-1; perhaps TRBD1 as D (5 bases). V was pared by 0 bases and J by 1 base, with 6 bases between. Germline V gene data show CDR1 as MNHNY and CDR2 as SVGAGI (reference sequence). This CDR3 has 14 residues.

The chain is built from TRBV28 and TRBJ2-3; 8 bases are a match to TRBD2. The CDR3 covers 16 residues. From germline, CDR1 is MDHEN and CDR2 SYDVKM. Trimming took 2 bases from V and 4 from J; bases not matched to a gene: 8. The CDR3 sequence is CASSLRGGSDADTQYF. The CDR3 bases are TGTGCCAGCAGTTTACGGGGGGGTAGTGATGCAGATACGCAGTATTTT.

The genes are TRBV6-5 and TRBJ2-7; D may match TRBD1 or TRBD2 (6 bases each). V lost 5 bases and J lost 0, with 11 bases in between. This CDR3 spans 14 amino acids. The germline gives CDR1 MNHEY, CDR2 SVGAGI. CDR3 sequence (DNA): TGTGCCAGCAGTGGGGGCGGGATCTCCTACGAGCAGTACTTC. Amino acids: CASSGGGISYEQYF.

This chain joins TRBV20-1 and TRBJ2-5; D gene uncertain. The CDR3 length is 12 residues. V lost 3 bases, J lost 5 bases, and 10 bases lay in between. Germline V lookup: CDR1 DFQATT, CDR2 SNEGSKA (reference sequence). The CDR3 region is CSASSGRETQYF. Written as DNA, the CDR3 is TGCAGTGCTAGTTCTGGGCGGGAGACCCAGTACTTC.

V usage is TRBV14 and J usage is TRBJ1-2, with 8 bases that match TRBD1. Germline CDR1 SGHDN, CDR2 FVKESK. This CDR3 contains 14 residues. V shed 6 bases, J shed 5 bases, and the junction held 8 bases outside the gene matches. The chain's CDR3 is CASSRQGYGYGYTF. The CDR3 DNA reads as TGTGCCAGCAGTCGACAGGGGTATGGTTATGGCTACACCTTC.